The sequence of this TCR beta chain was determined in a study of T cells in Graves' hyperthyroidism and ophthalmopathy. Amplification of TCR beta CDR3 regions used RNA as the template. Using the HTBI primer set, a first-round RT-PCR was run on the TCR CDR3. One entry per CDR3 protein, called by TCRdb with MiXCR from the multiplex PCR reads. The table records under 500,000 distinct CDR3 sequences, around 15% of them present only once. Many counts were recorded for this clonotype. After removal of 7 bases from V and 7 bases from J, the junction contained 5 bases not matched to a gene. The length of the CDR3 is 11 residues. Per the germline V gene, CDR1 is DFQATT and CDR2 is SNEGSKA (reference sequence).

J is TRBJ2-5 and V is TRBV20-1; 8 bases match TRBD2. This receptor was obtained from a man aged 45 to 65 with Graves' ophthalmopathy. Input material: blood. CDR3 residues: CSDGREATQYF. The CDR3 DNA is TGCAGTGACGGGCGGGAGGCGACCCAGTACTTC.